The sample holds a few counts of the clone carrying this T cell receptor beta chain. In the PCR, 60 Vbeta and 13 Jbeta primers were used. Only in-frame clones appear in the TCRdb table, and some are missing; sequencing was by immunoSEQ multiplex PCR. This table holds about 160,000 clones, 85% found once. This sample is part of a study of cytomegalovirus exposure and HLA in healthy donors. The clonotype originates from a boy younger than 10 in good health and CMV-seronegative. Sequenced: PBMCs.

The CDR3 sequence: CASGGLGWFF. The CDR3 region has the DNA TGTGCCAGCGGCGGACTAGGGTGGTTCTTC. V is TRBV6-1 and J is TRBJ2-1; TRBD2 matches 7 bases. CDR3 size: 10 residues. V was clipped by 8 bases and J by 15 bases; unmatched bases: 7. In germline, CDR1 is MNHNS, CDR2 SASEGT.